This T cell receptor (beta chain) was recovered during a study of regulatory T cells in long-lasting Graves disease. This clonotype occurred many times. Its antigen is not identified. Building the TCR beta libraries relied on iRepertoire HTBI primers, and CDR3 regions underwent Arm-PCR. Each CDR3 protein is one row after TCRdb ran MiXCR on the multiplex PCR reads. The repertoire holds roughly 380,000 distinct CDR3 sequences, with around 15% as singletons. Study-wide points: Persistent disease samples used TRBV28, TRBJ1-2 and TRBJ2-5 preferentially. Only peripheral blood was studied, not thyroid tissue. TCR diversity was lower in persistent than newly diagnosed Graves' disease.

Germline V gene lookup returns CDR1 MNHEY and CDR2 SVGEGT. The CDR3 spans 13 residues. V was pared by 6 bases and J by 2 bases, with 10 bases between. The time point here: newly diagnosed GD, antithyroid drugs for less than 3 months. The TCR library used RNA extracted from PBMCs. The authors drew patients from an endocrinology department in Xi'an, China. The TCR was taken from a female donor with Graves disease. This chain connects TRBV6-2 or TRBV6-3 to TRBJ1-2; tentative D call: TRBD1 (6 bases). The sample consisted of peripheral blood mononuclear cells (PBMCs), taken at new diagnosis, from a patient treated with antithyroid drugs. The CDR3 is CASRDTGNYGYTF. CDR3 nucleotides: TGTGCCAGCAGAGATACAGGGAACTATGGCTACACCTTC.